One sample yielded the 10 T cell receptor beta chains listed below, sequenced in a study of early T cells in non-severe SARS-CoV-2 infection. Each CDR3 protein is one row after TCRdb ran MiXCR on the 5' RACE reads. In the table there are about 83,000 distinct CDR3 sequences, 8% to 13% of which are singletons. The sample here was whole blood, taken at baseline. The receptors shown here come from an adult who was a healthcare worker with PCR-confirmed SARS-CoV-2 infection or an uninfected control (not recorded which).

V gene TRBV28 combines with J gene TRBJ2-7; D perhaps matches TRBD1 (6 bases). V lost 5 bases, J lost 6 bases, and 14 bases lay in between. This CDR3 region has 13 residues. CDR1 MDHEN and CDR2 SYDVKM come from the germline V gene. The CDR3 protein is CASSTGKVGEQYF. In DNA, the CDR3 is TGTGCCAGCAGTACAGGGAAAGTAGGCGAGCAGTACTTC.

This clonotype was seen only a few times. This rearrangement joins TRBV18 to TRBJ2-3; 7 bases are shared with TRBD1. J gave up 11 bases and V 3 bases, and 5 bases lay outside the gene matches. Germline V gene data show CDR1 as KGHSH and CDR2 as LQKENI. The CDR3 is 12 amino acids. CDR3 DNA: TGTGCCAGCTCACCCCAGGGGGAGCAGCAGTATTTT. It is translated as CASSPQGEQQYF.

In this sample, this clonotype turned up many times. DNA for the CDR3: TGCGCCAGCAGCCCTCGAGGGACTATCGGCTACACCTTC. Amino acids: CASSPRGTIGYTF. V is TRBV10-1 and J is TRBJ1-2; tentative D call: TRBD1 (5 bases). The V gene lost 6 bases and the J gene lost 8 bases, with 16 bases spanning the gap. The CDR3 spans 13 residues. The germline CDR1 and CDR2 sequences are WNHNN and SYGVQD (reference sequence).

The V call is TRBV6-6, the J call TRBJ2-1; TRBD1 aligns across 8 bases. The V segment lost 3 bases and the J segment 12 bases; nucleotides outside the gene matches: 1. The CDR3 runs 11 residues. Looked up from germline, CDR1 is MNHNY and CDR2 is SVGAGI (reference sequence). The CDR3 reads CASSYGQGQFF. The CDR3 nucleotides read TGTGCCAGCAGTTATGGACAGGGGCAGTTCTTC.

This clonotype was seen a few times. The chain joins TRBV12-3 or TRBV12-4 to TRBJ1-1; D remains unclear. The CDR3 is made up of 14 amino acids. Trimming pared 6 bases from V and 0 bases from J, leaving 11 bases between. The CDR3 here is CASSGVVMNTEAFF. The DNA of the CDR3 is TGTGCCAGCAGCGGGGTGGTGATGAACACTGAAGCTTTCTTT.

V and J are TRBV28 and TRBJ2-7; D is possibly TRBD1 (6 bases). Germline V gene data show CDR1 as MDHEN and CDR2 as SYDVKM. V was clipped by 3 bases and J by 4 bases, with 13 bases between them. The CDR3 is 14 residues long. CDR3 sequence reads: CASSLAGEWYEQYF. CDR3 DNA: TGTGCCAGCAGTTTGGCAGGGGAGTGGTACGAGCAGTACTTC. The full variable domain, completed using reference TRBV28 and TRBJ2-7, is DVKVTQSSRYLVKRTGEKVFLECVQDMDHENMFWYRQDPGLGLRLIYFSYDVKMKEKGDIPEGYSVSREKKERFSLILESASTNQTSMYLCASSLAGEWYEQYFGPGTRLTVT.

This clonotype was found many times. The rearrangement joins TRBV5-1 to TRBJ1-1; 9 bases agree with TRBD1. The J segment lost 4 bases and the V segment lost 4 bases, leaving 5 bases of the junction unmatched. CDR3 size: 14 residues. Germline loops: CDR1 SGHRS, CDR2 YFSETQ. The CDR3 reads CASSVGGQGTEAFF. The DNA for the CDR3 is TGCGCCAGCAGCGTCGGGGGACAGGGCACTGAAGCTTTCTTT.

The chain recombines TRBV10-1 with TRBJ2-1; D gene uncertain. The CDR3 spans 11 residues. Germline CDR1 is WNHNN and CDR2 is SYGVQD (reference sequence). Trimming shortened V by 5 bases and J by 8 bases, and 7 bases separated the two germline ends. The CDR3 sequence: CASSTGYEQFF. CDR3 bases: TGCGCCAGCAGTACCGGCTATGAGCAGTTCTTC.

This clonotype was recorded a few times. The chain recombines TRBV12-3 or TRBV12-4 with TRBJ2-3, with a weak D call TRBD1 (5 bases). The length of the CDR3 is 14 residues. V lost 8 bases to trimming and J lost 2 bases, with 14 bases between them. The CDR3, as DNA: TGTGCCAGCTCCCGGACATCTACCACAGATACGCAGTATTTT. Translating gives CASSRTSTTDTQYF.

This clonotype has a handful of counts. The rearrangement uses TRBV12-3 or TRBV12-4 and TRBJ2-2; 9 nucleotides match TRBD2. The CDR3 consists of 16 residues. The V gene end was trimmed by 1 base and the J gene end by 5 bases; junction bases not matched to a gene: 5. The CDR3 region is CASSLGLAGKTGELFF. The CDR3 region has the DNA TGTGCCAGCAGTTTAGGTCTAGCGGGAAAAACCGGGGAGCTGTTTTTT.